Below, one T cell receptor (beta chain) is given with its context. Authors' methods: Reference gene primer amplification gave nucleated cell count estimates. Assay: immunoSEQ multiplex PCR; the TCRdb copy retains only in-frame clones and omits some. That table is the source of V, J and clone size, and D and trimming were worked out from the DNA. The table shows just over 300,000 clones, with about 90% occurring only once. Seattle enrolled patients during active infection and tracked them longitudinally. These data originate in a study of blood T cell repertoires in COVID-19. Study information: COVID-19 samples from acute and convalescent phases originated in the United States, Italy and Spain. PBMCs, B-cell-depleted T cells, or T cells were the source of the cDNA or gDNA that made up the material.

CDR3 length: 18 residues. CDR1 is SGHNT and CDR2 is YENEEA in the germline V gene. V lost 2 bases, J lost 0 bases, and 19 bases lay in between. Source material: peripheral blood. The TCR was taken from a woman aged 25-40 years with COVID-19, enrolled during active disease. This sequence joins TRBV11-3 and TRBJ2-5; D is perhaps TRBD1 (6 bases). The CDR3 DNA sequence: TGTGCCAGCAGCTTACCCCGAGCGGACAGAAGGTACCAAGAGACCCAGTACTTC. Translating gives CASSLPRADRRYQETQYF. Full variable domain (missing parts from reference TRBV11-3 and TRBJ2-5): EAGVVQSPRYKIIEKKQPVAFWCNPISGHNTLYWYLQNLGQGPELLIRYENEEAVDDSQLPKDRFSAERLKGVDSTLKIQPAELGDSAVYLCASSLPRADRRYQETQYFGPGTRLLVL.